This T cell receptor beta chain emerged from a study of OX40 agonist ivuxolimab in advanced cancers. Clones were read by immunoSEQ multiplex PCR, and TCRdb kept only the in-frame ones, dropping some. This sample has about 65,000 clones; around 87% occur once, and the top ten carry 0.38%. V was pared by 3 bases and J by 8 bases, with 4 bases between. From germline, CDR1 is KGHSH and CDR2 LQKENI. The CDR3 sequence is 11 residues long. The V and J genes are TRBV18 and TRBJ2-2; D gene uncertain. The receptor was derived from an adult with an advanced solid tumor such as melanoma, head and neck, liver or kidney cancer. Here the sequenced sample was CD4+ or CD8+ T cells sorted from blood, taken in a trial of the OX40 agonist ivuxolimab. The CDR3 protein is CASSPKGELFF. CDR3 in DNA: TGTGCCAGCTCACCGAAGGGGGAGCTGTTTTTT.